A selection of T cell receptor beta chains follows, all from one sample in a study of cytomegalovirus exposure and HLA in healthy donors. Data came from immunoSEQ multiplex PCR; TCRdb stores just in-frame clones and leaves some out. This table has approximately 74,000 clones, 60% to 80% appearing once. Source material: PBMCs. These receptors were collected from a woman in her 40s in good health and CMV-seronegative. The CDR3 runs from the conserved cysteine through the conserved F or W. A D gene is named only where the DNA matches it firmly. Clone size, where shown, is once, few, many, or a class for clones that have expanded.

J gene | CDR3 length | clone size | D gene | V gene | CDR3 protein | CDR3 DNA
TRBJ1-1 | 14 | . | . | TRBV5-1 | CASSLGGRGTEAFF | TGCGCCAGCAGCTTGGGCGGAAGAGGCACTGAAGCTTTCTTT
TRBJ2-6 | 15 | . | . | TRBV5-8 | CASSLISSGANVLTF | TGTGCCAGCAGCTTGATTAGCTCTGGGGCCAACGTCCTGACTTTC
TRBJ2-5 | 14 | . | . | TRBV13 | CASSSLEGGKTQYF | TGTGCCAGCAGCTCCCTGGAAGGGGGAAAGACCCAGTACTTC
TRBJ2-5 | 13 | . | TRBD2 | TRBV2 | CASKGAGYETQYF | TGTGCCAGCAAGGGAGCGGGATATGAGACCCAGTACTTC
TRBJ1-4 | 14 | . | . | TRBV10-3 | CAISDAGKREKLFF | TGTGCCATCAGTGACGCAGGGAAGCGTGAAAAACTGTTTTTT
TRBJ1-1 | 13 | once | . | TRBV19 | CASNEGSWTEAFF | TGTGCCAGTAACGAGGGATCGTGGACTGAAGCTTTCTTT
TRBJ2-1 | 14 | . | TRBD1 | TRBV5-6 | CASSLRQGRGEQFF | TGTGCCAGCAGCCTCAGACAGGGTAGGGGTGAGCAGTTCTTC
TRBJ1-1 | 14 | . | . | TRBV14 | CASSQDREATEAFF | TGTGCCAGCAGCCAAGACAGGGAGGCCACTGAAGCTTTCTTT
TRBJ1-2 | 12 | . | . | TRBV30 | CAWRETLYGYTF | TGTGCCTGGCGGGAGACCCTCTATGGCTACACCTTC
TRBJ1-5 | 12 | . | TRBD1 | TRBV2 | CASDRGNQPQHF | TGTGCCAGCGACAGGGGGAATCAGCCCCAGCATTTT
TRBJ2-7 | 15 | . | TRBD2 | TRBV4-1 | CASSRTSGGTYEQYF | TGCGCCAGCAGCCGCACTAGCGGGGGGACCTACGAGCAGTACTTC
TRBJ2-2 | 12 | . | . | TRBV28 | CASSSVIGELFF | TGTGCCAGCAGTTCGGTTATCGGGGAGCTGTTTTTT
TRBJ1-1 | 13 | few | . | TRBV9 | CASSGLPGTEAFF | TGTGCCAGCAGCGGCCTTCCAGGTACTGAAGCTTTCTTT
TRBJ2-3 | 13 | . | . | TRBV30 | CAWREKGTDTQYF | TGTGCCTGGAGGGAGAAGGGCACAGATACGCAGTATTTT
TRBJ2-6 | 17 | few | TRBD1 | TRBV19 | CASSKQTGDSGANVLTF | TGTGCCAGTAGTAAACAAACAGGGGACTCTGGGGCCAACGTCCTGACTTTC
TRBJ2-1 | 16 | . | . | TRBV29-1 | CSVEEVGPGGKDEQFF | TGCAGCGTTGAAGAAGTCGGGCCAGGAGGGAAGGATGAGCAGTTCTTC
TRBJ1-1 | 13 | few | . | TRBV29-1 | CSASDRLNTEAFF | TGCAGCGCTTCCGACAGGCTGAACACTGAAGCTTTCTTT
TRBJ2-3 | 15 | . | . | TRBV27 | CASSLRSYSTDTQYF | TGTGCCAGCAGTTTACGGAGTTATAGCACAGATACGCAGTATTTT
TRBJ1-5 | 13 | . | . | TRBV19 | CASRGRGGQPQHF | TGTGCCAGTAGGGGACGGGGAGGTCAGCCCCAGCATTTT
TRBJ2-1 | 15 | . | TRBD2 | TRBV7-6 | CASSLRGGLYNEQFF | TGTGCCAGCAGCCTGCGGGGGGGCTTATACAATGAGCAGTTCTTC
TRBJ1-5 | 14 | . | . | TRBV28 | CASSPPDWNQPQHF | TGTGCCAGCAGTCCCCCGGACTGGAATCAGCCCCAGCATTTT
TRBJ2-7 | 14 | . | . | TRBV6-5 | CASSYSPGRYEQYF | TGTGCCAGCAGTTACTCACCAGGGAGGTACGAGCAGTACTTC
TRBJ2-7 | 12 | . | . | TRBV7-9 | CASSLQGYEQYF | TGTGCCAGCAGCCTACAGGGCTACGAGCAGTACTTC
TRBJ2-3 | 18 | . | TRBD2 | TRBV10-1 | CASSLGLAGPSSTDTQYF | TGCGCCAGCAGCCTCGGACTAGCGGGGCCCTCTAGCACAGATACGCAGTATTTT
TRBJ2-7 | 13 | few | . | TRBV9 | CASSGTVDGEQYF | TGTGCCAGCAGCGGGACAGTGGATGGCGAGCAGTACTTC
TRBJ1-2 | 18 | . | . | TRBV15 | CATNRERLIGSRNYGYTF | TGTGCCACGAACAGGGAACGACTTATAGGAAGTAGAAACTATGGCTACACCTTC